This T cell receptor beta chain comes out of a study of T cells after yellow fever vaccination. Study-wide context: Preparing low-cell-number fractions relied on SMART-Seq v4 Ultra Low Input.

By 5'RACE template switching, TCR cDNA was produced, with a universal primer site and UMIs added in the process. TCRdb called the 5' RACE reads again in MiXCR, with one record for every CDR3 protein. The sample has around 310,000 distinct CDR3 sequences, around 4.5% seen once. About this clonotype itself: Its cognate antigen is unknown.

Trimming took 5 bases from V and 4 from J; bases not matched to a gene: 5. Germline V CDR1 and CDR2: MNHNY, SVGAGI (reference sequence). This CDR3 is 14 amino acids long. Findings and caveats of the study: Re-detected after boosting: most primary clones, 96% of CD4 and less than 90% of CD8. Of the clonotypes, a small share occurred in both CD4 and CD8 compartments.

This sequence originates from a man aged 18 to 29 who received the YFV17D yellow fever vaccine. Sequencing used PBMCs, obtained 15 days after the yellow fever booster vaccination. The chain joins TRBV6-6 to TRBJ1-1, with TRBD1 matching over 9 bases. The CDR3 DNA follows: TGTGCCAGCAGTAAATCGGGACAGGGCACTGAAGCTTTCTTT. This translates into CASSKSGQGTEAFF.